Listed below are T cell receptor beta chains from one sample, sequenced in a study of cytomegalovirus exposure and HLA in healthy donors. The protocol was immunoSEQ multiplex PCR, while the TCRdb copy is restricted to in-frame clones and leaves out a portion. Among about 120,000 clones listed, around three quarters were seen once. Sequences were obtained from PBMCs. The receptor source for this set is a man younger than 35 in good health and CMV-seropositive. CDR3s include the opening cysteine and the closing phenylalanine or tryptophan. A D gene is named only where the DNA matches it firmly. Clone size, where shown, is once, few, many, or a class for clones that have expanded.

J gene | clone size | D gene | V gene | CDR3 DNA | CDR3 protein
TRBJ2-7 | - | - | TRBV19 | TGTGCCAGTAGTAGCTATGGAGTGGTGGGAGTCGAGCAGTACTTC | CASSSYGVVGVEQYF
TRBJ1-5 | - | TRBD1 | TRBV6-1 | TGTGCCAGCAGTGAGACAGGGGGCAGAAACAATCAGCCCCAGCATTTT | CASSETGGRNNQPQHF
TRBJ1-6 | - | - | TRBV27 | TGTGCCAGCAGTCCCACCACAGGGCACAATTCACCCCTCCACTTT | CASSPTTGHNSPLHF
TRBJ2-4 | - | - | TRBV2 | TGTGCCAGCAGTGAGGACTGGACCAAAAACAGTCAGTACTTC | CASSEDWTKNSQYF
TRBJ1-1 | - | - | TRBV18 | TGTGCCAGCTCATCAACAGGGCTAAGGAACACTGAAGCTTTCTTT | CASSSTGLRNTEAFF
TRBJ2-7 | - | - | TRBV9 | TGTGCCAGCAGCGTAGATGTACAGGGATACGAGCAGTACTTC | CASSVDVQGYEQYF
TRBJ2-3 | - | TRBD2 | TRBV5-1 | TGCGCCAGCAGCTTGGATAGCGGGAGTAGCACAGATACGCAGTATTTT | CASSLDSGSSTDTQYF
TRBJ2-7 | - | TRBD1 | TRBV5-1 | TGCGCCAGCAGCCTAGGACAGGGGCGACTCTCCTACGAGCAGTACTTC | CASSLGQGRLSYEQYF
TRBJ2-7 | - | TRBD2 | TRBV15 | TGTGCCACCAGCAGAGCATTAGGGACTAGCGGGACCGAGCAGTACTTC | CATSRALGTSGTEQYF
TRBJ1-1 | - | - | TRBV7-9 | TGTGCCAGCAGCCGTAATGAAGCTTTCTTT | CASSRNEAFF
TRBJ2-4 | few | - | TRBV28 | TGTGCCAGCAGTTTGGGCAGTCTAGCCAAAAACAGTCAGTACTTC | CASSLGSLAKNSQYF
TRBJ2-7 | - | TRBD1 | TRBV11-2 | TGTGCCAGCAGTTCGAGGGACAGTGATGCCTACGAGCAGTACTTC | CASSSRDSDAYEQYF
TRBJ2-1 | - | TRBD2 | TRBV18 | TGTGCCAGCTCACCGGCCGGGACTAGCGATTTCCATGAGCAGTTCTTC | CASSPAGTSDFHEQFF
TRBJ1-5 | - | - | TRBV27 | TGTGCCAGTGACGCAGGCGGGGGACATCAGCCCCAGCATTTT | CASDAGGGHQPQHF
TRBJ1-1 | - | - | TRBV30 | TGTGCCTGGAGTCAGGGGCGTAGGACTGAAGCTTTCTTT | CAWSQGRRTEAFF
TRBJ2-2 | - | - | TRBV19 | TGTGCCAGTAGTATAACGGGAGAGGTCACCGGGGAGCTGTTTTTT | CASSITGEVTGELFF
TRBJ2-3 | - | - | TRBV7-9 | TGTGCCAGCAGCTCCCGTCGTCAGGGATGGACAGATACGCAGTATTTT | CASSSRRQGWTDTQYF
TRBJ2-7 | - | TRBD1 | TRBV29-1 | TGCAGCGTTGAACGGGACAGCTACGAGCAGTACTTC | CSVERDSYEQYF
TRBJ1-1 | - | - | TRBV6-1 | TGTGCCAGCAGTGAACATCTGCAGGGTTGGCCCGTGAACACTGAAGCTTTCTTT | CASSEHLQGWPVNTEAFF
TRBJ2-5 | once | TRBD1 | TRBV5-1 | TGCGCCAGCAGCATCGGACAGGGGGGGGAGACCCAGTACTTC | CASSIGQGGETQYF
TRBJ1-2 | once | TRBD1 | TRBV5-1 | TGCGCCAGCAGCTCAACGGGACAGGAAAACTATGGCTACACCTTC | CASSSTGQENYGYTF
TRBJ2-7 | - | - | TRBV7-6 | TGTGCCAGCAGCCAACAGGACTACGAGCAGTACTTC | CASSQQDYEQYF
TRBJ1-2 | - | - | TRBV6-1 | TGTGCCAGCAGTGACCAGGGGAACTATGGCTACACCTTC | CASSDQGNYGYTF
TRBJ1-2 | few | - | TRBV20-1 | TGCAGTGCTAGGGCAGGGGATGGCTACACCTTC | CSARAGDGYTF
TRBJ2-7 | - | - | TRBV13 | TGTGCCAGCAGCTTAGAGCGCGGTTACGAGCAGTACTTC | CASSLERGYEQYF
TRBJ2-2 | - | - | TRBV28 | TGTGCCAGCCGGGAGGGGGCAAACACCGGGGAGCTGTTTTTT | CASREGANTGELFF
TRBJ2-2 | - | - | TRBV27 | TGTGCCAGCAGTTTGCGAGGGCCCGGGGAGCTGTTTTTT | CASSLRGPGELFF
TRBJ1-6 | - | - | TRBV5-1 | TGCGCCAGCAGCTGGAAAGGGACATCTGAAAATTCACCCCTCCACTTT | CASSWKGTSENSPLHF
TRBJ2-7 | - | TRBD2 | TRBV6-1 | TGTGCCAGTCGTCGGGGACTAGCGGAAAACTACGAGCAGTACTTC | CASRRGLAENYEQYF
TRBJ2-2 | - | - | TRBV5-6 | TGTGCCAGCAGCCTGAGTGTGGGGCGAGCGAACACCGGGGAGCTGTTTTTT | CASSLSVGRANTGELFF
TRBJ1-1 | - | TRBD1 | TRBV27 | TGTGCCAGCAGTCTGACAGGGTCCGCCACTGAAGCTTTCTTT | CASSLTGSATEAFF
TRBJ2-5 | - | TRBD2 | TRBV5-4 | TGTGCCAGCAGCTTGAGGAGCGGGGGGGAAGAGACCCAGTACTTC | CASSLRSGGEETQYF
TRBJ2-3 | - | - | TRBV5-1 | TGCGCCAGCAGCTTGGGCGTTACGCAGTATTTT | CASSLGVTQYF
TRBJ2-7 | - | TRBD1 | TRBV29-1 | TGCAGCGTTGACTTAGGACAGGCATCCTACGAGCAGTACTTC | CSVDLGQASYEQYF
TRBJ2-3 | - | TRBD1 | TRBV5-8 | TGTGCCAGCAACCGTGGACAGGCCACAGATACGCAGTATTTT | CASNRGQATDTQYF
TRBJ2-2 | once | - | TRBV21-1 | TGTGCCAGCAGCAAAGGACGGCAGGGCCTCACCGGGGAGCTGTTTTTT | CASSKGRQGLTGELFF